These 14 T cell receptor beta chains share one sample of origin, sequenced in a study of T-cell memory formation after mild COVID-19. MiXCR, applied by TCRdb to the 5' RACE reads, yields one record per CDR3 protein. In the table there are roughly 89,000 distinct CDR3 sequences, about 16% of which are singletons. The sample taken for sequencing was PBMCs or a T cell subset sorted from them (not recorded which). Receptors were obtained from a man aged 18-30 years who had mild COVID-19 (a few samples of this study predate the infection). Cell type and time point are not known.

J is TRBJ2-7 and V is TRBV29-1; the match to TRBD1 covers 9 bases. V shed 3 bases, J shed 2 bases, and the junction held 8 bases outside the gene matches. This CDR3 has 15 amino acids. Germline V gene sequence: CDR1 SQVTM, CDR2 ANQGSEA. Written as DNA, the CDR3 is TGCAGCGTTGAGGTATGGGACAGGGTCCCCTACGAGCAGTACTTC. Its translation: CSVEVWDRVPYEQYF.

This clonotype was recorded many times. The chain is built from TRBV7-9 and TRBJ2-7, with unresolved D. The CDR3 length is 15 residues. Germline CDR1 and CDR2: SEHNR and FQNEAQ (reference sequence). The V end was cut by 2 bases, the J end by 3 bases, with 14 bases between. DNA of the CDR3: TGTGCCAGCAGCTTAATCTGGGTCTCAGGCTACGAGCAGTACTTC. It is translated as CASSLIWVSGYEQYF.

V usage is TRBV24-1 and J usage is TRBJ2-2; D is unresolved. The CDR3 totals 16 residues. Trimming took 1 base from V and 4 from J, leaving 12 bases between them. CDR1 is KGHDR, CDR2 SFDVKD, per germline. The CDR3 reads CATSDFGSVLTGELFF. The CDR3 nucleotides are TGTGCCACCAGTGATTTCGGCAGTGTACTCACCGGGGAGCTGTTTTTT.

V usage is TRBV7-8 and J usage is TRBJ1-2; 10 nucleotides align to TRBD1. V shed 7 bases, J shed 4 bases, and the junction held 6 bases outside the gene matches. CDR1 and CDR2 from the germline V gene are SGHVS and FQNEAQ. This CDR3 has 14 residues. Here the CDR3 reads CASTGQGESYGYTF. As DNA, the CDR3 is TGTGCCAGCACTGGACAGGGGGAAAGCTATGGCTACACCTTC.

The CDR3 protein is CASSFSRPGNTIYF. The CDR3 nucleotides read TGTGCCAGCAGTTTCAGCCGCCCTGGAAACACCATATATTTT. V gene TRBV27 combines with J gene TRBJ1-3; D is unresolved. Germline CDR1 reads MNHEY; CDR2 reads SMNVEV (reference sequence). The CDR3 covers 14 residues. V was shortened by 3 bases and J by 2 bases, with 8 bases between the two germline ends.

A few counts support this clonotype. This rearrangement joins TRBV18 to TRBJ2-7, with TRBD1 as a possible D gene (5 bases). Per the germline V gene, CDR1 is KGHSH and CDR2 is LQKENI. V shed 4 bases and J shed 0 bases, with 16 bases lying between them. The length of the CDR3 is 16 residues. CDR3: CASSQDAQGSSYEQYF. The CDR3, as DNA: TGTGCCAGCTCACAAGATGCCCAGGGCAGCTCCTACGAGCAGTACTTC.

The chain combines TRBV7-9 with TRBJ2-1; a possible D gene is TRBD2 (5 bases). Germline CDR1 reads SEHNR; CDR2 reads FQNEAQ (reference sequence). The CDR3 contains 15 residues. The V end was cut by 5 bases, the J end by 6 bases, with 17 bases between. Here the CDR3 DNA reads TGTGCCAGCAGCCCGCGGGCGGCGCGCGGCAATGAGCAGTTCTTC. Its translation: CASSPRAARGNEQFF.

This clonotype turned up a few times. J is TRBJ2-5 and V is TRBV5-5, with 12 bases identical to TRBD2. Germline V gene sequence: CDR1 SGHKS, CDR2 YYEKEE (reference sequence). V lost 3 bases, J lost 1 base, and 1 base stayed unmatched. The CDR3 spans 15 residues. In DNA, the CDR3 is TGTGCCAGCAGCTGGGGACTAGCGGGCCAAGAGACCCAGTACTTC. It is translated as CASSWGLAGQETQYF.

The chain employs TRBV7-6 and TRBJ2-7, with 8 bases aligning to TRBD1. The CDR3 consists of 14 residues. In germline, CDR1 is SGHVS, CDR2 FNYEAQ. The CDR3 loop is CASSIDRGSHEQYV. CDR3 nucleotides: TGTGCCAGCAGCATCGACAGGGGCTCCCACGAGCAGTACGTC.

The chain recombines TRBV5-1 with TRBJ2-7; 10 bases agree with TRBD2. Germline values: CDR1 SGHRS, CDR2 YFSETQ. This CDR3 region has 14 residues. V lost 0 bases, J lost 7 bases, and 4 bases stayed unmatched. The DNA for the CDR3 is TGCGCCAGCAGCTTGGTCCTAGCGGGGGATGAGCAGTACTTC. Its translation is CASSLVLAGDEQYF. Full variable domain (rest looked up from reference TRBV5-1 and TRBJ2-7): KAGVTQTPRYLIKTRGQQVTLSCSPISGHRSVSWYQQTPGQGLQFLFEYFSETQRNKGNFPGRFSGRQFSNSRSEMNVSTLELGDSALYLCASSLVLAGDEQYFGPGTRLTVT.

This chain uses TRBV5-4 with TRBJ1-2, with 10 bases matching TRBD1. With V trimmed by 4 bases and J by 7 bases, 10 bases remained unmatched. In germline, CDR1 is SGHNT, CDR2 YYREEE (reference sequence). The CDR3 is made up of 15 amino acids. In nucleotides, the CDR3 is TGTGCCAGCAGCCATCGACAGGGGGCTTACGGTGGCTACACCTTC. Translated: CASSHRQGAYGGYTF.

The sample holds one count of this clonotype. The gene calls are TRBV27 and TRBJ1-6; TRBD1 aligns across 7 bases. Per germline, CDR1 MNHEY and CDR2 SMNVEV (reference sequence). Trimming cost V 6 bases and J 3 bases; bases outside gene matches: 5. The CDR3 is made up of 15 amino acids. This chain's CDR3 is CASRVWDSYNSPLHF. The DNA of the CDR3 is TGTGCCAGCAGGGTCTGGGACAGCTATAATTCACCCCTCCACTTT.

In its sample, this clonotype was seen a few times. The V gene is TRBV4-2, the J gene TRBJ2-1; TRBD1 agrees at 9 bases. Germline V lookup: CDR1 LGHNA, CDR2 YNFKEQ. The CDR3 loop spans 17 amino acids. The ends lost 3 bases at V and 2 bases at J; junction bases unmatched: 8. CDR3 amino acids: CASSHATGGNAYNEQFF. The CDR3 DNA follows: TGTGCCAGCAGCCACGCGACAGGGGGTAATGCCTACAATGAGCAGTTCTTC.

The chain is built from TRBV25-1 and TRBJ2-5, with D possibly matching TRBD1 (6 bases). Germline CDR1 and CDR2: MGHDK and SYGVNS. The germline V and J ends were trimmed by 1 base and 5 bases, with 14 bases remaining between them. The length of the CDR3 is 15 residues. The CDR3 DNA sequence: TGTGCCAGCAGTGAATGGGCAGGGGAGATGGAGACCCAGTACTTC. It translates to CASSEWAGEMETQYF.